This TCR beta chain originates from a study of T-cell reconstitution after alpha-beta-depleted transplantation in children. In germline, CDR1 is LNHDA, CDR2 SQIVND (reference sequence). V was shortened by 7 bases and J by 3 bases, with 10 bases between the two germline ends. The CDR3 totals 13 residues. General study results and limits: Surviving recipient T cells and thymic progenitors produced the high day-60 TCRbeta diversity seen in some patients. About two months after transplant, alpha-beta T cells reportedly came from several hundred expanded graft clones. T-cell numbers and diversity one year post-transplant derived largely from freshly generated T cells.

This clonotype was picked up a small number of times. Its antigen is unknown. Preparation of the TCRbeta library was carried out with unique molecular identifiers. Each CDR3 protein is one row after TCRdb ran MiXCR on the PCR reads. The table records fewer than 450,000 distinct CDR3 sequences, roughly 15% of them present only once. This TCR came from a male patient under 10 years old who had a stem cell transplant for acute lymphoblastic leukemia, so the T cells may come from the graft donor. V usage is TRBV19 and J usage is TRBJ2-1, with D unresolved. Specimen: PBMCs, mostly from graft donor cells, collected 360 days after TCRalphabeta/CD19-depleted stem cell transplant. Here the CDR3 reads CASMSRDYNEQFF. The DNA for the CDR3 is TGTGCCAGTATGAGTAGGGACTACAATGAGCAGTTCTTC.